The rows below give T cell receptor beta chains drawn from one sample of a study of control samples from healthy donors and cancer patients. Generated by immunoSEQ multiplex PCR, the TCRdb table keeps only in-frame clones and is missing some. This table holds 200,000 or so clones, 85% to 95% found once. The sample consisted of blood. The receptors here all came from a man aged 50-59 years in good health. Each CDR3 is given with its conserved first and last residue. Fields, in order: J gene, V gene, D gene, clone size, CDR3 DNA, CDR3 protein. A D gene is named only where the DNA matches it firmly. Size is stated for part of the rows, as once, few or many counts, or as a class when the clone is expanded.

TRBJ1-1	TRBV19	.	.	TGTGCCAGTAGTCCTCAGGTTTCGGACACTGAAGCTTTCTTT	CASSPQVSDTEAFF
TRBJ2-1	TRBV27	.	.	TGTGCCAGCAGTTTAGAACAGTTAGCCTACAATGAGCAGTTCTTC	CASSLEQLAYNEQFF
TRBJ2-2	TRBV6-2/TRBV6-3	.	.	TGTGCCAGCAGCACCACCCCTTGGGGGACCGATTCGAACACCGGGGAGCTGTTTTTT	CASSTTPWGTDSNTGELFF
TRBJ1-6	TRBV3-1/TRBV3-2	.	.	TGTGCCAGCAGCCAAGGGGCAGGGGAGAATTCACCCCTCCACTTT	CASSQGAGENSPLHF
TRBJ1-4	TRBV11-2	.	.	TGTGCCAGCAGCTACCTATGGGCGGACGCAACTAATGAAAAACTGTTTTTT	CASSYLWADATNEKLFF
TRBJ2-1	TRBV24-1	.	.	TGTGCCACCAGTGAGGGGGTGGGGGGCAATGAGCAGTTCTTC	CATSEGVGGNEQFF
TRBJ1-2	TRBV6-5	.	.	TGTGCCAGCAGGGGTAACTTAGAAGGCTATGGCTACACCTTC	CASRGNLEGYGYTF
TRBJ2-3	TRBV7-9	TRBD1	.	TGTGCCAGCAGCCCCGGGACAGGGCCAGATACGCAGTATTTT	CASSPGTGPDTQYF
TRBJ2-3	TRBV5-1	.	.	TGCGCCAGCAGCTTGTGGGTAGGTGGAGATACGCAGTATTTT	CASSLWVGGDTQYF
TRBJ2-7	TRBV11-2	TRBD1	.	TGTGCCAGCAGCCCTGGGACAGGGCTGAGGGAGCAGTACTTC	CASSPGTGLREQYF
TRBJ2-1	TRBV5-1	TRBD1	.	TGCGCCAGCAGCCAAGGGGGCAGCTCCTACAATGAGCAGTTCTTC	CASSQGGSSYNEQFF
TRBJ1-4	TRBV5-1	TRBD1	.	TGCGCCAGCAGCACTCCGGGACAGCCTAATGAAAAACTGTTTTTT	CASSTPGQPNEKLFF
TRBJ2-3	TRBV7-3	.	.	TGTGCCAGCAGCTTGACTGCCCCCGGCACAGATACGCAGTATTTT	CASSLTAPGTDTQYF
TRBJ1-6	TRBV28	.	.	TGTGCCAGCAGTTTCGGGGGGGGCGCCTATAATTCACCCCTCCACTTT	CASSFGGGAYNSPLHF
TRBJ1-2	TRBV7-9	.	.	TGTGCCAGCAGCTTAGACAGGGCCAGCTATGGCTACACCTTC	CASSLDRASYGYTF
TRBJ1-5	TRBV15	.	.	TGTGCCACCAGCGAGAGAGACCCAGAGCCCCAGCATTTT	CATSERDPEPQHF
TRBJ2-1	TRBV10-3	.	.	TGTGCCATCAGTGAACTAGCCAATAGGAATGAGCAGTTCTTC	CAISELANRNEQFF
TRBJ1-1	TRBV5-1	.	once	TGCGCCAGCAGCTTAAACGATTTTGAGGGAGTGGGCACTGAAGCTTTCTTT	CASSLNDFEGVGTEAFF
TRBJ1-2	TRBV20-1	.	.	TGCAGTGCTAGTGTCCCGAAAAACTATGGCTACACCTTC	CSASVPKNYGYTF
TRBJ1-1	TRBV7-9	.	.	TGTGCCAGCAGCTTGAGGGGGACCACTGAAGCTTTCTTT	CASSLRGTTEAFF
TRBJ1-1	TRBV14	.	.	TGTGCCAGCAGCCAAGTTGGGGGATCTGGTGAAGCTTTCTTT	CASSQVGGSGEAFF
TRBJ1-2	TRBV28	.	.	TGTGCCAGCAGTGGCCTAAGGACAGTCTTC	CASSGLRTVF